What follows are 27 T cell receptor beta chains derived from one specimen sequenced in a study of blood T cell repertoires in COVID-19. Method: immunoSEQ multiplex PCR; TCRdb's copy keeps in-frame clones and lacks some. In the table there are under 250,000 clones, under 85% of which are singletons. Sequences were obtained from peripheral blood. All receptors derive from a young man who had recovered from COVID-19.

CDR3 DNA: TGCGCCAGCAGCCCGGGACAGGGGACGGACGAGCAGTACTTC. It translates to CASSPGQGTDEQYF. The V and J genes are TRBV5-1 and TRBJ2-7; TRBD1 matches at 10 bases. This CDR3 is built from 14 residues. The germline V gene encodes CDR1 SGHRS and CDR2 YFSETQ. The trim removed 4 bases at V and 5 bases at J, leaving 6 bases unmatched. The full variable domain, its missing parts supplied by reference TRBV5-1 and TRBJ2-7, is KAGVTQTPRYLIKTRGQQVTLSCSPISGHRSVSWYQQTPGQGLQFLFEYFSETQRNKGNFPGRFSGRQFSNSRSEMNVSTLELGDSALYLCASSPGQGTDEQYFGPGTRLTVT.

This chain uses TRBV15 with TRBJ2-5, with 8 bases fitting TRBD1. V was clipped by 3 bases and J by 4 bases; unmatched bases: 1. The germline gives CDR1 LNHNV, CDR2 YYDKDF (reference sequence). The CDR3 loop spans 13 amino acids. CDR3 sequence: CATSRTGAETQYF. The CDR3 DNA is TGTGCCACCAGCAGGACAGGGGCAGAGACCCAGTACTTC.

This clone showed up just once. The chain combines TRBV15 with TRBJ2-1; possible D gene TRBD2, 6 bases. V gave up 3 bases and J gave up 5 bases, with 26 bases separating them. CDR1 LNHNV and CDR2 YYDKDF come from the germline V gene (reference sequence). The length of the CDR3 is 19 residues. The CDR3 sequence: CATSSKVSSESRPHNEQFF. In DNA, the CDR3 is TGTGCCACCAGCAGTAAGGTTTCTAGCGAATCTCGCCCGCACAATGAGCAGTTCTTC.

This rearrangement joins TRBV5-4 to TRBJ1-2; 7 bases are shared with TRBD1. The germline CDR1 and CDR2 sequences are SGHNT and YYREEE (reference sequence). V shed 4 bases and J 4 bases; nucleotides not matched to a gene: 10. The CDR3 extends over 15 amino acids. As DNA, the CDR3 is TGTGCCAGCAGCCTACTGGACAGGAGTTCCTATGGCTACACCTTC. Translated, it gives CASSLLDRSSYGYTF. The full variable domain, rest sourced from reference TRBV5-4 and TRBJ1-2, is ETGVTQSPTHLIKTRGQQVTLRCSSQSGHNTVSWYQQALGQGPQFIFQYYREEENGRGNFPPRFSGLQFPNYSSELNVNALELDDSALYLCASSLLDRSSYGYTFGSGTRLTVV.

This chain joins TRBV28 and TRBJ2-7; TRBD1 matches at 12 bases. V was pared by 7 bases and J by 5 bases, with 12 bases of the junction left unmatched. The CDR3 has 16 amino acids. CDR1 is MDHEN and CDR2 is SYDVKM in the germline V gene. CDR3: CASIPFPGQGADEQYV. As DNA, the CDR3 is TGTGCCAGCATTCCTTTCCCGGGACAGGGGGCTGACGAGCAGTACGTC.

The chain uses TRBV5-4 and TRBJ2-3; TRBD2 is a possible D gene (5 bases). The CDR3 has 15 residues. V lost 4 bases to trimming and J lost 2 bases, with 14 bases between them. Germline V gene data show CDR1 as SGHNT and CDR2 as YYREEE (reference sequence). The CDR3 is CASSQTRELTDTQYF. CDR3 coding DNA: TGTGCCAGCAGCCAGACGAGGGAACTCACAGATACGCAGTATTTT. The full variable domain, rest sourced from reference TRBV5-4 and TRBJ2-3, is ETGVTQSPTHLIKTRGQQVTLRCSSQSGHNTVSWYQQALGQGPQFIFQYYREEENGRGNFPPRFSGLQFPNYSSELNVNALELDDSALYLCASSQTRELTDTQYFGPGTRLTVL.

This clone was recorded once. The rearrangement uses TRBV5-6 and TRBJ1-3; 7 bases agree with TRBD1. The CDR3 sequence is 13 residues long. Germline trimming cut 5 bases from V and 4 bases from J; bases unmatched to any gene: 3. From germline, CDR1 is SGHDT and CDR2 YYEEEE. The CDR3 DNA reads as TGTGCCAGCAGTACAGGGGTCGGAAACACCATATATTTT. Protein sequence: CASSTGVGNTIYF.

The J gene is TRBJ2-5, the V gene TRBV9; TRBD2 matches at 12 bases. The V and J ends lost 0 bases and 7 bases, in that order; junction bases with no gene match: 7. This CDR3 contains 16 residues. Looked up from germline, CDR1 is SGDLS and CDR2 is YYNGEE. CDR3 region: CASSVDPSGGARTQYF. For the CDR3, the DNA is TGTGCCAGCAGCGTAGATCCTAGCGGGGGGGCTAGGACCCAGTACTTC.

This CDR3 reads CASTQGTTPNYGYTF. For the CDR3, the DNA is TGTGCCAGCACCCAGGGGACAACACCTAACTATGGCTACACCTTC. The chain couples TRBV18 to TRBJ1-2, with a possible D match to TRBD1 (6 bases). V was cut by 8 bases and J by 0 bases, with 16 bases left in between. The V gene's germline CDR1 is KGHSH and CDR2 LQKENI. This CDR3 spans 15 amino acids.

The table lists this clone with a count of one. The CDR3 is CASSLGTQGLDGYTF. CDR3 DNA: TGCGCCAGCAGCTTGGGGACCCAGGGGCTGGATGGCTACACCTTC. This rearrangement joins TRBV5-1 to TRBJ1-2; perhaps TRBD1 as D (6 bases). CDR1 is SGHRS and CDR2 is YFSETQ in the germline V gene. V lost 0 bases and J lost 6, with 15 bases in between. This CDR3 comprises 15 residues.

The gene calls are TRBV19 and TRBJ2-2; TRBD1 agrees at 8 bases. Germline V CDR1 and CDR2: LNHDA, SQIVND (reference sequence). The CDR3 totals 15 residues. Trimming took 3 bases from V and 1 from J; bases not matched to a gene: 1. In DNA, the CDR3 is TGTGCCAGTAGTATCGACAGGGGGAACACCGGGGAGCTGTTTTTT. This codes for CASSIDRGNTGELFF.

The rearrangement links TRBV6-1 to TRBJ2-5; D remains unclear. There are 12 residues in the CDR3. V was clipped by 2 bases and J by 5 bases, with 6 bases between them. Germline V lookup: CDR1 MNHNS, CDR2 SASEGT. The CDR3 spells CASSEMGETQYF. CDR3 nucleotides: TGTGCCAGCAGTGAAATGGGCGAGACCCAGTACTTC.

The CDR3 coding sequence is TGTGCCAGCAGTATCGGTGGGGGGGAACTCTATGGCTACACCTTC. It specifies CASSIGGGELYGYTF. This sequence joins TRBV28 and TRBJ1-2, with D possibly being TRBD1 (5 bases). The germline CDR1 and CDR2 sequences are MDHEN and SYDVKM. CDR3 size: 15 residues. V lost 5 bases and J 4 bases, leaving 17 bases between the germline ends.

This chain links TRBV7-3 with TRBJ2-4; 8 nucleotides align to TRBD2. The ends lost 5 bases at V and 6 bases at J; junction bases unmatched: 6. Germline lookup yields CDR1 SGHTA and CDR2 FQGTGA. The CDR3 has 14 amino acids. This chain's CDR3 is CASSHRGGGNIQYF. The CDR3 DNA reads as TGTGCCAGCAGCCACCGGGGGGGCGGAAACATTCAGTACTTC.

The genes are TRBV28 and TRBJ1-1; maybe TRBD1 (6 bases). V gave up 1 base and J gave up 1 base, with 7 bases separating them. This CDR3 spans 14 amino acids. Germline V gene sequence: CDR1 MDHEN, CDR2 SYDVKM. The DNA for the CDR3 is TGTGCCAGCAGTTTATCACAGGGGAACACTGAAGCTTTCTTT. Protein product: CASSLSQGNTEAFF.

Only a few counts were recorded for this clone. The V call is TRBV5-6, the J call TRBJ2-6; TRBD2 agrees at 7 bases. The V segment lost 6 bases and the J segment 0 bases; nucleotides outside the gene matches: 9. Per germline, CDR1 SGHDT and CDR2 YYEEEE. The CDR3 contains 17 residues. The CDR3 nucleotides are TGTGCCAGCATGGGGAGGGCCCGACTCTCTGGGGCCAACGTCCTGACTTTC. It is translated as CASMGRARLSGANVLTF.

The chain carries TRBV11-2 and TRBJ2-6; D may be TRBD1 (6 bases). Looked up from germline, CDR1 is SGHAT and CDR2 is FQNNGV. V lost 6 bases and J 0 bases, leaving 12 bases between the germline ends. The CDR3 length is 16 residues. The CDR3 spells CASSLQGSSGANVLTF. Written as DNA, the CDR3 is TGTGCCAGCAGTCTCCAGGGGAGCTCTGGGGCCAACGTCCTGACTTTC.

The V call is TRBV3-1 (or the pseudogene TRBV3-2), the J call TRBJ1-1; D call uncertain. Deletions cut 0 bases from V and 7 bases from J, with 3 bases between. Germline lookup yields CDR1 LGHDT and CDR2 YNNKEL (reference sequence). The CDR3 totals 11 residues. CDR3 sequence: CASSQDYEAFF. CDR3 coding DNA: TGTGCCAGCAGCCAAGATTATGAAGCTTTCTTT.

V and J are TRBV19 and TRBJ2-3, with 9 bases that match TRBD2. Germline lookup yields CDR1 LNHDA and CDR2 SQIVND (reference sequence). The length of the CDR3 is 18 residues. With 0 bases clipped from V and 2 bases from J, the junction kept 9 bases outside the gene matches. CDR3 in amino acids: CASSIDGPSGAITDTQYF. For the CDR3, the DNA is TGTGCCAGTAGTATAGATGGTCCTAGCGGGGCGATCACAGATACGCAGTATTTT. Full variable domain (remainder filled in from reference TRBV19 and TRBJ2-3): DGGITQSPKYLFRKEGQNVTLSCEQNLNHDAMYWYRQDPGQGLRLIYYSQIVNDFQKGDIAEGYSVSREKKESFPLTVTSAQKNPTAFYLCASSIDGPSGAITDTQYFGPGTRLTVL.

This chain connects TRBV5-4 to TRBJ2-1; 12 bases are shared with TRBD2. V was pared by 4 bases and J by 6 bases, with 8 bases of the junction left unmatched. This CDR3 contains 16 residues. From germline, CDR1 is SGHNT and CDR2 YYREEE (reference sequence). CDR3 loop: CASSPPLAGGLNEQFF. The CDR3 DNA sequence: TGTGCCAGCAGCCCCCCCCTAGCGGGGGGGCTCAATGAGCAGTTCTTC.

A note on this clone: This CDR3 is also generated by other DNA sequences in the sample. The chain combines TRBV7-8 with TRBJ2-1; TRBD2 matches at 8 bases. The CDR3 length is 15 residues. The trim removed 4 bases at V and 4 bases at J, leaving 6 bases unmatched. Germline V gene sequence: CDR1 SGHVS, CDR2 FQNEAQ. The CDR3 bases are TGTGCCAGCAGCTGGAGCGGGGGTGATTACAATGAGCAGTTCTTC. Its translation: CASSWSGGDYNEQFF.

This chain links TRBV7-9 with TRBJ2-1; 8 nucleotides agree with TRBD2. Unmatched junction bases numbered 9, after V lost 7 bases and J lost 4 bases. The CDR3 totals 15 residues. The germline V gene has CDR1 SEHNR and CDR2 FQNEAQ (reference sequence). CDR3 coding DNA: TGTGCCAGCAACGGGGGGGCCCTAAAATACAATGAGCAGTTCTTC. Translated: CASNGGALKYNEQFF.

V is TRBV2 and J is TRBJ1-6; D remains ambiguous. Deletions cut 2 bases from V and 9 bases from J, with 14 bases between. Germline assignment: CDR1 SNHLY and CDR2 FYNNEI. This CDR3 has 15 amino acids. CDR3 sequence (DNA): TGTGCCAGCAGTGAATATGAGGGAGTTGGTTCACCCCTCCACTTT. This gives the protein CASSEYEGVGSPLHF.

The rearrangement joins TRBV29-1 to TRBJ2-3; 12 nucleotides agree with TRBD2. In germline, CDR1 is SQVTM, CDR2 ANQGSEA. Trimming cost V 3 bases and J 5 bases; bases outside gene matches: 6. CDR3 length equals 15 residues. CDR3 nucleotide sequence: TGCAGCGTTGAGGGTGAGGGACTAGCGGGAGATACGCAGTATTTT. Translating gives CSVEGEGLAGDTQYF.

The rearrangement joins TRBV5-1 to TRBJ1-3; 9 bases fit TRBD1. Germline V gene lookup returns CDR1 SGHRS and CDR2 YFSETQ. The CDR3 extends over 16 amino acids. The ends lost 4 bases at V and 2 bases at J; junction bases unmatched: 7. In nucleotides, the CDR3 is TGCGCCAGCAGCGATTTTACAGGGGGCACTGGAAACACCATATATTTT. Residues: CASSDFTGGTGNTIYF.

This chain connects TRBV27 to TRBJ1-6; 8 bases align to TRBD1. This CDR3 comprises 15 residues. V trimming: 4 bases; J trimming: 4 bases; junction bases outside the gene matches: 3. The germline V gene encodes CDR1 MNHEY and CDR2 SMNVEV (reference sequence). The CDR3 DNA reads as TGTGCCAGCAGTTCCTGGACAGGGTATAATTCACCCCTCCACTTT. This translates into CASSSWTGYNSPLHF.

The chain uses TRBV6-6 and TRBJ1-4; TRBD1 aligns across 9 bases. The CDR3 extends over 17 amino acids. J gave up 3 bases and V 5 bases, and 10 bases lay outside the gene matches. Germline assignment: CDR1 MNHNY and CDR2 SVGAGI (reference sequence). The CDR3 DNA is TGTGCCAGCAGTCCGGGACAGGGAGGTTCAGCTAATGAAAAACTGTTTTTT. Protein product: CASSPGQGGSANEKLFF.